This T cell receptor beta chain was sequenced in a study of T cell responses to AZD1222 COVID-19 vaccine. The CDR3 is 16 residues long. With V trimmed by 4 bases and J by 7 bases, 7 bases remained unmatched. CDR1 LGHDT and CDR2 YNNKEL come from the germline V gene (reference sequence). This table comes from immunoSEQ multiplex PCR, and its TCRdb copy is limited to in-frame clones, with some not included. The sample carries about 83,000 clones, roughly nine tenths recorded once. Sample: peripheral blood, taken on day 0 of AZD1222 vaccination. The origin of this receptor is an adult in good health. The chain carries TRBV3-1 (or the pseudogene TRBV3-2) and TRBJ2-1; the match to TRBD2 covers 13 bases. The CDR3 DNA reads as TGTGCCAGCAGCCGAGAACTAGCGGGAGGGAGGAATGAGCAGTTCTTC. Translation: CASSRELAGGRNEQFF.